This TCR beta chain originates from a study of glioma-infiltrating T cells after dendritic cell vaccination. The method was immunoSEQ multiplex PCR; TCRdb's version includes in-frame clones alone and lacks a portion of them. The sample lists around 90,000 clones, more than 80% occurring once. This clone was counted a single time. Germline V lookup: CDR1 MNHNS, CDR2 SASEGT. The CDR3 has 13 residues. V was shortened by 7 bases and J by 0 bases, with 7 bases between the two germline ends. Regarding time point: after dendritic cell vaccination, including at tumor progression/relapse. The sequence was obtained from a human donor with glioblastoma. This chain connects TRBV6-1 to TRBJ2-1; D call uncertain. The source material was blood, sampled after dendritic cell vaccination. The CDR3 spells CASIESSYNEQFF. The CDR3 region has the DNA TGTGCCAGCATAGAAAGCTCCTACAATGAGCAGTTCTTC.